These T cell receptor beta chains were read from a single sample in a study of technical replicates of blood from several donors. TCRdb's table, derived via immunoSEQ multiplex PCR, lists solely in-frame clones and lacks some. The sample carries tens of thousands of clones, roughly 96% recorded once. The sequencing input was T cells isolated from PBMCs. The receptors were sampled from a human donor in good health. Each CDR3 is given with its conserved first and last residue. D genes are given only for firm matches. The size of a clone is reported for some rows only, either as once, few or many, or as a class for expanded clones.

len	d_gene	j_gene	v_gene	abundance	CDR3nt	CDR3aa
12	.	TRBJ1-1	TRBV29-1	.	TGCAGCGTTGAGGGGAGCGGCACTGAAGCTTTCTTT	CSVEGSGTEAFF
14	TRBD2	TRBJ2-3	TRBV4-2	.	TGTGCCAGCAGCCTTAGCGGGATTACAGATACGCAGTATTTT	CASSLSGITDTQYF
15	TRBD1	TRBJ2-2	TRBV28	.	TGTGCCAGCAGTCCACAGGGGGTCAACACCGGGGAGCTGTTTTTT	CASSPQGVNTGELFF
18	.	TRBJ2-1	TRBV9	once	TGTGCCAGCAGCGTAGTACGTGGAGGGTTAAGTGCATATGCTGAGCAGTTCTTC	CASSVVRGGLSAYAEQFF
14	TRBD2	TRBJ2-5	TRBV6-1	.	TGTGCTACAGCGAGTAGCGGGGGGTTGGAGACCCAGTACTTC	CATASSGGLETQYF
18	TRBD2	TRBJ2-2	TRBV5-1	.	TGCGCCAGCAGCTTTGACGTCTTACAGCGGGACAACACCGGGGAGCTGTTTTTT	CASSFDVLQRDNTGELFF
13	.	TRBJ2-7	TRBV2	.	TGTGCCAGCCTGCCACTGCAGGCGTTCGAGCAGTACTTC	CASLPLQAFEQYF
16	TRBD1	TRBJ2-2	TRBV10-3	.	TGTGCCGGTGGACAGGGAAGCCTCGGCGGCACCGGGGAGCTGTTTTTT	CAGGQGSLGGTGELFF
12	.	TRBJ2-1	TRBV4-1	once	TGCGCCAGCAGGGCCGACTACAATGAGCAGTTCTTC	CASRADYNEQFF
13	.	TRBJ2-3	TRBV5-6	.	TGTGCCAGCAGCTTGGGGCCAGGTGATACGCAGTATTTT	CASSLGPGDTQYF
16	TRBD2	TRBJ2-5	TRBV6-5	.	TGTGCCAGCAGTTACTCTAGCGGGAGGCCCCAAGAGACCCAGTACTTC	CASSYSSGRPQETQYF
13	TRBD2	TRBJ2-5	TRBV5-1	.	TGCGCCAGCAGGCCGACCAGCGGGGGGACCCAGTACTTC	CASRPTSGGTQYF
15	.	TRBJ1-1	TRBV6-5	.	TGTGCCAGCAGTTATTTCTTTGCGGCGAACACTGAAGCTTTCTTT	CASSYFFAANTEAFF
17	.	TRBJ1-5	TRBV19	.	TGTGCCAGTACTTCGTCAGGGCAAGGGGGACGAGGTCAGCCCCAGCATTTT	CASTSSGQGGRGQPQHF
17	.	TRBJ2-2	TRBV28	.	TGTGCCAGCAGTCCCGGCTATGCGGGGCCGAACACCGGGGAGCTGTTTTTT	CASSPGYAGPNTGELFF
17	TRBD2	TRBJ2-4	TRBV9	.	TGTGCCAGCAGCGTAGGGCTAGCGGGAGGTTACAAAAACATTCAGTACTTC	CASSVGLAGGYKNIQYF